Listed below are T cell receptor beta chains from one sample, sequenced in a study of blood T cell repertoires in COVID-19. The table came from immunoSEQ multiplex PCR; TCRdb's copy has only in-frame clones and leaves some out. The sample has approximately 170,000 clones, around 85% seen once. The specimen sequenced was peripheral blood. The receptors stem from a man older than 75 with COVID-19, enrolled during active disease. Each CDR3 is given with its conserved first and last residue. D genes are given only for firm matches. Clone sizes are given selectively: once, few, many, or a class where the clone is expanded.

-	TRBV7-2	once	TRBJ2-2	CASSFISSSGELFF	TGTGCCAGCAGCTTCATTTCCTCCAGCGGGGAGCTGTTTTTT
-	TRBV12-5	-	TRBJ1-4	CASGLHRVGKLFF	TGTGCTAGTGGTTTACACAGGGTCGGAAAACTGTTTTTT
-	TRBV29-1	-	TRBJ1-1	CSASGWGTEAFF	TGCAGCGCCTCAGGGTGGGGCACTGAAGCTTTCTTT
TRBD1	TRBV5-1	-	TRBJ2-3	CASSLGQGVGTDTQYF	TGCGCCAGCAGCCTGGGACAGGGCGTTGGGACAGATACGCAGTATTTT
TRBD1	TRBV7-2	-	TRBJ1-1	CASSPGRGRGGTEAFF	TGTGCCAGCAGCCCAGGTAGGGGGCGGGGGGGCACTGAAGCTTTCTTT
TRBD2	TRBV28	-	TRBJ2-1	CASSRGGPRNEQFF	TGTGCCAGCAGCCGGGGGGGGCCCCGCAATGAGCAGTTCTTC
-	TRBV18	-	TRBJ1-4	CASSPLGLTNEKLFF	TGTGCCAGCTCACCACTCGGGTTAACTAATGAAAAACTGTTTTTT
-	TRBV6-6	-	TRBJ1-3	CASSYSGQLGNTIYF	TGTGCCAGCAGTTACTCAGGACAGCTAGGAAACACCATATATTTT
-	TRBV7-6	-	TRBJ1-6	CASARGDSIPLHF	TGTGCCAGCGCCCGGGGGGACTCAATTCCCCTCCACTTT
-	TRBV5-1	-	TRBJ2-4	CASSPEGKVAKNIQYF	TGCGCCAGCAGCCCGGAGGGCAAGGTAGCCAAAAACATTCAGTACTTC
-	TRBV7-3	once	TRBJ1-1	CASSLQTDSEAFF	TGTGCCAGCAGCTTACAGACAGATTCTGAAGCTTTCTTT
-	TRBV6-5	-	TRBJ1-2	CASSLTGNYGYTF	TGTGCCAGCAGTCTGACGGGGAACTATGGCTACACCTTC
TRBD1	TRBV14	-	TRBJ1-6	CASSRGQRHNSPLHF	TGTGCCAGCAGCCGGGGACAGAGGCATAATTCACCCCTCCACTTT
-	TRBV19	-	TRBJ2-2	CASKIQGRTGELFF	TGTGCCAGTAAGATACAGGGTCGTACCGGGGAGCTGTTTTTT
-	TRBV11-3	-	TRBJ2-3	CASSYRQDSTDTQYF	TGTGCCAGCAGCTATCGCCAGGATAGCACAGATACGCAGTATTTT
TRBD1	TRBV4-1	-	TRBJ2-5	CASSQEGRTGETQYF	TGCGCCAGCAGCCAAGAGGGTCGGACAGGGGAGACCCAGTACTTC
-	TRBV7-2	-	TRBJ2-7	CASSLAPGYEQYF	TGTGCCAGCAGCTTAGCGCCCGGGTACGAGCAGTACTTC
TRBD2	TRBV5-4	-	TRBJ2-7	CASSLLLTGGRLYEQYF	TGTGCCAGCAGCCTCCTTCTGACGGGGGGGCGGTTATACGAGCAGTACTTC
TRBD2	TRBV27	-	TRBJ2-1	CASEPLAGGPHEQFF	TGTGCCAGCGAACCACTAGCGGGGGGGCCGCATGAGCAGTTCTTC
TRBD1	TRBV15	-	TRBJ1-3	CATSRDLGGLGGNTIYF	TGTGCCACCAGCAGAGATCTAGGGGGCCTGGGCGGAAACACCATATATTTT
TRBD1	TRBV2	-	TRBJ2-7	CASSDRGPEQYF	TGTGCCAGCAGTGATAGGGGGCCCGAGCAGTACTTC
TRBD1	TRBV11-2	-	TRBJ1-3	CASSAWGQGAGNTIYF	TGTGCCAGCAGCGCATGGGGACAGGGGGCTGGAAACACCATATATTTT
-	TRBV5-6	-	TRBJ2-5	CASSLEQGWETQYF	TGTGCCAGCAGCTTGGAGCAGGGGTGGGAGACCCAGTACTTC
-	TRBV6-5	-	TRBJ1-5	CASGLEVNQPQHF	TGTGCCAGCGGCCTCGAGGTAAATCAGCCCCAGCATTTT
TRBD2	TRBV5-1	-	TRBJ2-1	CASSLGPSGRNEQFF	TGCGCCAGCAGCTTGGGGCCTAGCGGCCGCAATGAGCAGTTCTTC
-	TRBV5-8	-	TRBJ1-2	CASSLADGYTF	TGTGCCAGCAGCTTGGCCGATGGCTACACCTTC
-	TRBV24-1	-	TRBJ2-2	CATSDPLLGTGELFF	TGTGCCACCAGTGACCCTCTGCTCGGGACCGGGGAGCTGTTTTTT
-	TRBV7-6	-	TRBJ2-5	CASSRTTSLYQETQYF	TGTGCCAGCAGCCGGACAACGAGCCTGTACCAAGAGACCCAGTACTTC
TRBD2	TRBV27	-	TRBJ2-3	CASGQRGGYTDTQYF	TGTGCCAGCGGACAGCGGGGGGGCTACACAGATACGCAGTATTTT
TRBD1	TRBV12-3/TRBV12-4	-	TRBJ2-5	CASGQGAWETQYF	TGTGCCAGCGGACAGGGGGCATGGGAGACCCAGTACTTC
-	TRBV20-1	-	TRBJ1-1	CSASSPVKNTEAFF	TGCAGTGCTAGTAGTCCGGTTAAGAACACTGAAGCTTTCTTT
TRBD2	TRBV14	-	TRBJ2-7	CASSMAGGLVYEQYF	TGTGCCAGCAGCATGGCGGGGGGCTTGGTCTACGAGCAGTACTTC
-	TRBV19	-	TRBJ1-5	CASSIVRKSNQPQHF	TGTGCCAGTAGTATAGTGAGGAAGAGCAATCAGCCCCAGCATTTT
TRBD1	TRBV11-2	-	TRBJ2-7	CASSLGRTGGGYEQYF	TGTGCCAGCAGCTTAGGACGGACAGGGGGCGGATACGAGCAGTACTTC
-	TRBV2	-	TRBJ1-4	CASSEMPNGNEKLFF	TGTGCCAGCAGTGAAATGCCGAACGGTAATGAAAAACTGTTTTTT
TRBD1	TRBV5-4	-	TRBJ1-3	CASSPTGDGNTIYF	TGTGCCAGCAGCCCAACAGGGGATGGAAACACCATATATTTT
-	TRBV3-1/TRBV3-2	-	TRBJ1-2	CASSRISNYGYTF	TGTGCCAGCAGCCGAATTAGCAACTATGGCTACACCTTC
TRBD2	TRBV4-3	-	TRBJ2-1	CASSQDLLLAGGVSYNEQFF	TGCGCCAGCAGCCAAGACCTCCTTCTAGCGGGGGGCGTCTCCTACAATGAGCAGTTCTTC
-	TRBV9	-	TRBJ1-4	CASSPGREGEKLFF	TGTGCCAGCAGCCCGGGTAGGGAGGGTGAAAAACTGTTTTTT
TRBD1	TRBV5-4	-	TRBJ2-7	CASTGQGGEQYF	TGTGCCAGCACCGGACAGGGTGGCGAGCAGTACTTC
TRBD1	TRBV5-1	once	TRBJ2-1	CASSLGQGMGNEQFF	TGCGCCAGCAGCTTGGGACAGGGCATGGGCAATGAGCAGTTCTTC
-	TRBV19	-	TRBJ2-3	CASSIAVPDTQYF	TGTGCCAGTAGTATAGCTGTTCCAGATACGCAGTATTTT
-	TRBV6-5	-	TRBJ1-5	CASSRTDNQPQHF	TGTGCCAGCAGCAGGACAGACAATCAGCCCCAGCATTTT
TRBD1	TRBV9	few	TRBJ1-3	CASSVAPDRGTGNTIYF	TGTGCCAGCAGCGTAGCCCCGGACAGGGGCACTGGAAACACCATATATTTT
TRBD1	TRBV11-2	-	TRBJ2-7	CASSPGQGGYEQYF	TGTGCCAGCAGCCCAGGACAGGGGGGGTACGAGCAGTACTTC
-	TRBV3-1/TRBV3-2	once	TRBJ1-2	CASSQDAQGRGYGYTF	TGTGCCAGCAGCCAAGATGCACAGGGAAGGGGCTATGGCTACACCTTC
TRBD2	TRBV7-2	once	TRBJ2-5	CASSFWGGGETQYF	TGTGCCAGCAGCTTCTGGGGGGGAGGGGAGACCCAGTACTTC
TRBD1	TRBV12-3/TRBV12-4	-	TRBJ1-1	CASSFRQGHEAFF	TGTGCCAGCAGTTTTCGACAGGGACATGAAGCTTTCTTT
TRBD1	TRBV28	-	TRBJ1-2	CASSGARGNYGYTF	TGTGCCAGCAGTGGGGCCAGGGGGAACTATGGCTACACCTTC
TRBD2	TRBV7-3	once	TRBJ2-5	CASSLTGTSGISTQYF	TGTGCCAGCAGCTTAACCGGGACTAGCGGCATATCGACCCAGTACTTC
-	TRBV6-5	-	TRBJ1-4	CASSSARYEKLFF	TGTGCCAGCAGTTCTGCGCGGTATGAAAAACTGTTTTTT
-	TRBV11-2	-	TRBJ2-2	CASSLARGDTGELFF	TGTGCCAGCAGCTTAGCCAGGGGCGACACCGGGGAGCTGTTTTTT
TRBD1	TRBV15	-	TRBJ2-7	CATSRGGQGVGEQYF	TGTGCCACCAGCAGGGGTGGACAGGGGGTAGGGGAGCAGTACTTC
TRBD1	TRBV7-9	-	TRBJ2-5	CASSLGQGWETQYF	TGTGCCAGCAGCTTGGGACAGGGCTGGGAGACCCAGTACTTC
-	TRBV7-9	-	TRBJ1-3	CASSFRRAGNTIYF	TGTGCCAGCAGCTTTAGGAGGGCTGGAAACACCATATATTTT
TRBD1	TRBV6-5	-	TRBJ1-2	CALHGPGQRFYTF	TGTGCCTTACACGGACCGGGACAGAGATTCTACACCTTC
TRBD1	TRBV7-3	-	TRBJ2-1	CASSITPGGAINNEQFF	TGTGCCAGCAGCATAACCCCAGGGGGCGCGATCAACAATGAGCAGTTCTTC
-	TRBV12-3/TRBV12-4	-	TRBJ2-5	CASRSGLAETQYF	TGTGCCAGCAGGTCAGGGCTTGCCGAGACCCAGTACTTC
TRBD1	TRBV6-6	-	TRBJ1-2	CASSWDREGYGYTF	TGTGCCAGCAGTTGGGACAGGGAGGGTTATGGCTACACCTTC